Following are 27 T cell receptor beta chains from one sample sequenced in a study of blood T cell repertoires in COVID-19. Method: immunoSEQ multiplex PCR; TCRdb's copy keeps in-frame clones and lacks some. The sample consists of hundreds of thousands of clones, more than 80% of them appearing once. Sequencing was performed on PBMCs or T cells enriched from blood (not recorded which). The receptors here all came from a man aged 45 to 65 who had been exposed to COVID-19.

This clone was seen just once. The chain combines TRBV10-3 with TRBJ2-1; a possible D gene is TRBD1 (5 bases). This CDR3 spans 16 amino acids. Germline V gene lookup returns CDR1 ENHRY and CDR2 SYGVKD. The V end was cut by 5 bases, the J end by 4 bases, with 18 bases between. CDR3 DNA: TGTGCCATCAGTTGGACACACTCACAACAATACAATGAGCAGTTCTTC. Protein sequence: CAISWTHSQQYNEQFF.

The chain joins TRBV6-5 to TRBJ2-7, with D possibly TRBD2 on 6 matching bases. Germline loops: CDR1 MNHEY, CDR2 SVGAGI. V lost 2 bases to trimming and J lost 5 bases, with 16 bases between them. The CDR3 is 15 amino acids. CDR3 region: CASSYAQGGLNEQYV. As DNA, the CDR3 is TGTGCCAGCAGTTACGCCCAAGGAGGGTTGAACGAGCAGTACGTC.

The chain links TRBV7-8 to TRBJ1-2, with TRBD1 matching 7 bases. Per germline, CDR1 SGHVS and CDR2 FQNEAQ. V was clipped by 5 bases and J by 3 bases; unmatched bases: 12. This CDR3 is 16 amino acids long. Here the CDR3 DNA reads TGTGCCAGCAGCCTCAGGGCAGGGGGTCTGGACTATGGCTACACCTTC. Its translation: CASSLRAGGLDYGYTF.

The rearrangement links TRBV10-3 to TRBJ1-5; D is ambiguous. Per germline, CDR1 ENHRY and CDR2 SYGVKD. The CDR3 runs 17 residues. The V end was cut by 7 bases, the J end by 0 bases, with 19 bases between. The CDR3 bases are TGTGCCATCAAAGACTCGACGGCCGGGTATAGCAATCAGCCCCAGCATTTT. Its protein is CAIKDSTAGYSNQPQHF.

The chain carries TRBV9 and TRBJ2-1, with D perhaps matching TRBD2 (8 bases). Per germline, CDR1 SGDLS and CDR2 YYNGEE. V shed 0 bases and J shed 13 bases, with 20 bases lying between them. The CDR3 has 15 residues. The CDR3, as DNA: TGTGCCAGCAGCGTAGTGGGACTAGAGGGGGCCATCCAGTTCTTC. Protein sequence: CASSVVGLEGAIQFF.

This chain's CDR3 is CASSLTNTEAFF. In nucleotides, the CDR3 is TGTGCCAGCAGCTTAACAAACACTGAAGCTTTCTTT. The chain carries TRBV11-3 and TRBJ1-1; D unclear. Germline assignment: CDR1 SGHNT and CDR2 YENEEA. Trimming removed 2 bases at V and 2 bases at J, with 3 bases between. The CDR3 totals 12 residues.

The chain uses TRBV7-6 and TRBJ2-7; 10 nucleotides agree with TRBD1. Germline CDR1 SGHVS, CDR2 FNYEAQ. V was clipped by 4 bases and J by 6 bases; unmatched bases: 9. CDR3 length: 15 residues. CDR3 in DNA: TGTGCCAGCAGCTCTACCGGGACAGGGGCCCTCGAGCAGTACTTC. Amino acid sequence: CASSSTGTGALEQYF.

The CDR3 nucleotides read TGCAGCGTTGAACTAGCGGCCTACAATGAGCAGTTCTTC. It specifies CSVELAAYNEQFF. This sequence joins TRBV29-1 and TRBJ2-1, with TRBD2 matching 7 bases. The CDR3 totals 13 residues. The V gene end was trimmed by 2 bases and the J gene end by 2 bases; junction bases not matched to a gene: 0. Germline CDR1 and CDR2: SQVTM and ANQGSEA.

As DNA, the CDR3 is TGTGCCAGCAGCTTGTTCAGCGTGAAGACCACTGAAGCTTTCTTT. This sequence encodes CASSLFSVKTTEAFF. V and J are TRBV5-4 and TRBJ1-1, with D unclear. Trimming cost V 1 base and J 4 bases, with 14 bases left between them. The CDR3 runs to 15 residues. Germline CDR1 is SGHNT and CDR2 is YYREEE (reference sequence).

The CDR3 DNA is TGTGCCAGCAGCCAGACTAGCGGGAGAGGATACGAGCAGTACGTC. Its translation: CASSQTSGRGYEQYV. The chain combines TRBV28 with TRBJ2-7, with 12 nucleotides matching TRBD2. The germline gives CDR1 MDHEN, CDR2 SYDVKM. V lost 6 bases and J lost 4; bases outside the gene matches: 7. This CDR3 has 15 amino acids.

The gene calls are TRBV28 and TRBJ2-4, with 11 bases aligning to TRBD2. CDR3 length equals 17 residues. CDR1 and CDR2 (germline): MDHEN, SYDVKM. After removal of 4 bases from V and 1 base from J, the junction contained 6 bases not matched to a gene. CDR3 loop: CASSSPLAGVAKNIQYF. The CDR3 DNA sequence: TGTGCCAGCAGTTCCCCACTAGCGGGGGTTGCCAAAAACATTCAGTACTTC.

The count of this clone is one. The chain has TRBV11-3 and TRBJ2-2; 11 nucleotides align to TRBD2. With 3 bases clipped from V and 1 base from J, the junction kept 4 bases outside the gene matches. This CDR3 has 17 amino acids. Germline-derived CDR1 and CDR2 are SGHNT and YENEEA. The CDR3 DNA follows: TGTGCCAGCAGCTTTAGCGGGGGGGCGGAGAACACCGGGGAGCTGTTTTTT. Amino acid sequence: CASSFSGGAENTGELFF. The full variable domain, with the rest looked up from reference TRBV11-3 and TRBJ2-2, is EAGVVQSPRYKIIEKKQPVAFWCNPISGHNTLYWYLQNLGQGPELLIRYENEEAVDDSQLPKDRFSAERLKGVDSTLKIQPAELGDSAVYLCASSFSGGAENTGELFFGEGSRLTVL.

J is TRBJ1-4 and V is TRBV7-9; 8 positions agree with TRBD1. Trimming removed 5 bases from V and 7 bases from J; junction bases left unmatched: 12. Germline assignment: CDR1 SEHNR and CDR2 FQNEAQ (reference sequence). The CDR3 sequence is 16 residues long. CDR3 sequence reads: CASSTTQGAVGEKLFF. CDR3 sequence (DNA): TGTGCCAGCAGCACCACTCAGGGGGCCGTCGGTGAAAAACTGTTTTTT.

Only one count was recorded for this clone. This chain uses TRBV14 with TRBJ1-1; D is undetermined. The germline V and J ends were trimmed by 4 bases and 10 bases, with 16 bases remaining between them. There are 13 residues in the CDR3. The germline V gene encodes CDR1 SGHDN and CDR2 FVKESK. This CDR3 reads CASSLGLKSRAFF. The CDR3 coding sequence is TGTGCCAGCAGCCTGGGCCTTAAATCTCGAGCTTTCTTT.

The V call is TRBV29-1, the J call TRBJ1-4; D may be TRBD1 (6 bases). The CDR3 runs to 15 residues. Germline V lookup: CDR1 SQVTM, CDR2 ANQGSEA. The V end was cut by 7 bases, the J end by 0 bases, with 15 bases between. CDR3 nucleotide sequence: TGCAGCGCCCAACAGTCAGGGGCAACTAATGAAAAACTGTTTTTT. Translated, it gives CSAQQSGATNEKLFF.

CDR3 sequence: CSVAPRGRGSNTEAFF. The CDR3 DNA follows: TGCAGCGTTGCGCCGCGTGGCAGGGGCTCGAACACTGAAGCTTTCTTT. The rearrangement links TRBV29-1 to TRBJ1-1; D is possibly TRBD1 (6 bases). Germline CDR1 SQVTM, CDR2 ANQGSEA. The CDR3 length is 16 residues. Trimming stripped 4 bases from V and 1 base from J, with 19 bases between.

The DNA of the CDR3 is TGTGCCACCATACAGGGGGGAGCGACTGAAGCTTTCTTT. As protein: CATIQGGATEAFF. The rearrangement uses TRBV19 and TRBJ1-1, with 8 bases identical to TRBD1. V was pared by 10 bases and J by 5 bases, with 9 bases of the junction left unmatched. CDR3 size: 13 residues. The germline CDR1 and CDR2 sequences are LNHDA and SQIVND (reference sequence).

The chain is built from TRBV27 and TRBJ2-3; TRBD2 matches 12 bases. The CDR3 spans 15 residues. J gave up 3 bases and V 5 bases, and 3 bases lay outside the gene matches. Germline CDR1 is MNHEY and CDR2 is SMNVEV (reference sequence). The CDR3 nucleotides are TGTGCCAGCAGTCGACTAGCGGGGGCTACAGATACGCAGTATTTT. This encodes CASSRLAGATDTQYF.

The chain couples TRBV5-1 to TRBJ1-1, with D perhaps TRBD1 (5 bases). CDR1 is SGHRS, CDR2 YFSETQ, per germline. V was shortened by 0 bases and J by 1 base, with 7 bases between the two germline ends. The CDR3 has 14 amino acids. Here the CDR3 reads CASSLGTQNTEAFF. CDR3 nucleotide sequence: TGCGCCAGCAGCTTGGGGACACAGAACACTGAAGCTTTCTTT.

The CDR3 loop is CASSALTGGRDGYTF. The CDR3 region has the DNA TGTGCCAGCAGCGCTCTCACAGGGGGGCGTGATGGCTACACCTTC. The chain carries TRBV6-4 and TRBJ1-2; 8 bases are a match to TRBD1. CDR3 length: 15 amino acids. V gave up 6 bases and J gave up 6 bases; unmatched junction bases: 12. Germline V gene lookup returns CDR1 MRHNA and CDR2 SNTAGT.

The chain combines TRBV2 with TRBJ2-5; D uncertain. V lost 7 bases, J lost 0 bases, and 15 bases lay in between. Per the germline V gene, CDR1 is SNHLY and CDR2 is FYNNEI. This CDR3 is built from 15 residues. In DNA, the CDR3 is TGTGCCAGCACCCGAAGGAGTTCAGACCAAGAGACCCAGTACTTC. It is translated as CASTRRSSDQETQYF.

The DNA of the CDR3 is TGCAGCGCTCCTGGACAAACGAACACTGAAGCTTTCTTT. Translation gives CSAPGQTNTEAFF. The genes are TRBV29-1 and TRBJ1-1; D is possibly TRBD1 (5 bases). V was cut by 7 bases and J by 1 base, with 13 bases left in between. Germline V gives CDR1 SQVTM, CDR2 ANQGSEA. The CDR3 loop spans 13 amino acids.

This clone showed up just once. The chain recombines TRBV18 with TRBJ2-1; tentatively, D is TRBD2 (5 bases). The CDR3 length is 16 residues. The V end lost 2 bases, the J end lost 4 bases, and 15 bases lay between the germline ends. Germline CDR1 is KGHSH and CDR2 is LQKENI. The DNA for the CDR3 is TGTGCCAGCTCACCAAGACACGGGAACGGGTACAATGAGCAGTTCTTC. Translating gives CASSPRHGNGYNEQFF.

The rearrangement joins TRBV6-5 to TRBJ2-7; D perhaps matches TRBD1 (6 bases). Germline V gene lookup returns CDR1 MNHEY and CDR2 SVGAGI. CDR3 length: 14 residues. Trimming pared 0 bases from V and 3 bases from J, leaving 9 bases between. CDR3 protein: CASSYSIQGYEQYF. In DNA form, the CDR3 reads TGTGCCAGCAGTTACTCGATACAGGGCTACGAGCAGTACTTC.

The chain recombines TRBV27 with TRBJ2-3, with 10 bases identical to TRBD2. Germline V gives CDR1 MNHEY, CDR2 SMNVEV (reference sequence). V was clipped by 6 bases and J by 5 bases; unmatched bases: 5. The CDR3 runs 14 residues. The CDR3 loop reads CASRDRLAGDTQYF. The CDR3 DNA is TGTGCCAGCAGGGACAGACTAGCGGGAGATACGCAGTATTTT.

This clone has only one observation. The chain carries TRBV7-9 and TRBJ2-2, with 7 bases aligning to TRBD1. The CDR3 has 14 amino acids. CDR1 is SEHNR and CDR2 is FQNEAQ in the germline V gene (reference sequence). The junction had 0 bases not matched to a gene; V was cut back by 2 bases and J by 3 bases. CDR3 bases: TGTGCCAGCAGCTTACAGGGGGACACCGGGGAGCTGTTTTTT. This codes for CASSLQGDTGELFF.

The gene calls are TRBV6-5 and TRBJ1-2; TRBD1 might be the D (5 bases). CDR3 size: 15 residues. Germline V gene data show CDR1 as MNHEY and CDR2 as SVGAGI. Trimming took 7 bases from V and 2 from J, leaving 17 bases between them. In DNA form, the CDR3 reads TGTGCCAGCATCCTCTCCCTGGGGCAGAACTATGGCTACACCTTC. Translation: CASILSLGQNYGYTF.